The rows below give T cell receptor beta chains drawn from one sample of a study of blood T cell repertoires in COVID-19. Sequencing used immunoSEQ multiplex PCR; TCRdb keeps in-frame clones, though not all of them. The table lists around 300,000 clones, roughly nine tenths of them singletons, with about 8.4% in the top ten. Sequencing used PBMCs or T cells enriched from blood (not recorded which). The source is a woman aged 25 to 39 who had recovered from COVID-19. Each CDR3 is given with its conserved first and last residue. A D gene is named only where the DNA matches it firmly. Clone size is given for some rows only: seen once, a few or many times, or a class if the clone is expanded.

V gene,D gene,J gene,clone size,CDR3 protein,CDR3 DNA
TRBV11-2,TRBD2,TRBJ2-7,.,CASSLKRGGWYF,TGTGCCAGCAGCTTGAAACGGGGGGGCTGGTACTTC
TRBV30,.,TRBJ1-2,.,CAWTGVTPHYGYTF,TGTGCCTGGACAGGGGTCACACCCCACTATGGCTACACCTTC
TRBV7-9,.,TRBJ1-5,.,CASSGGEGQPQHF,TGTGCCAGCAGCGGAGGGGAGGGACAGCCCCAGCATTTT
TRBV7-2,TRBD1,TRBJ2-7,.,CASSLRGQGAFGQYF,TGTGCCAGCAGCTTAAGAGGCCAGGGGGCTTTCGGGCAGTACTTC
TRBV30,TRBD1,TRBJ1-1,.,CAWRPAGQGRSNTEAFF,TGTGCCTGGAGGCCGGCGGGACAGGGGAGGTCGAACACTGAAGCTTTCTTT
TRBV11-2,TRBD1,TRBJ1-2,.,CASSLPGQGYGYTF,TGTGCCAGCAGCTTACCGGGACAGGGCTATGGCTACACCTTC
TRBV7-9,.,TRBJ2-1,.,CASTSEAQFF,TGTGCCAGCACAAGTGAGGCGCAGTTCTTC
TRBV28,TRBD1,TRBJ1-5,once,CASSLLGQGLYSNQPQHF,TGTGCCAGCAGTTTATTGGGACAGGGACTATATAGCAATCAGCCCCAGCATTTT
TRBV4-2,TRBD1,TRBJ1-2,.,CASSNRGMGYGYTF,TGTGCCAGCTCGAACAGGGGAATGGGCTATGGCTACACCTTC
TRBV6-5,TRBD2,TRBJ2-1,.,CASSYASGSAYNEQFF,TGTGCCAGCAGTTACGCTAGCGGGTCCGCCTACAATGAGCAGTTCTTC
TRBV6-2/TRBV6-3,.,TRBJ2-2,.,CASSYRRDTGELFF,TGTGCCAGCAGTTACCGGCGGGACACCGGGGAGCTGTTTTTT
TRBV27,.,TRBJ1-3,.,CASMTGAGNTIYF,TGTGCCAGCATGACAGGAGCTGGAAACACCATATATTTT
TRBV18,TRBD1,TRBJ1-2,.,CASSEGTGGFYGYTF,TGTGCCAGCTCGGAGGGGACAGGGGGCTTCTATGGCTACACCTTC
TRBV2,TRBD2,TRBJ2-2,.,CASSGKAGGSTGELFF,TGTGCCAGCAGTGGAAAAGCGGGAGGCAGCACCGGGGAGCTGTTTTTT
TRBV5-4,.,TRBJ2-7,once,CASSQQGRSYEQYF,TGTGCCAGCAGCCAACAGGGAAGGTCCTACGAGCAGTACTTC
TRBV3-1/TRBV3-2,.,TRBJ1-4,.,CASSQDRDSPEEKLFF,TGTGCCAGCAGCCAAGATCGTGACAGCCCGGAGGAAAAACTGTTTTTT
TRBV10-3,TRBD2,TRBJ2-3,.,CAILSSGRADTQYF,TGTGCCATCTTGTCTAGCGGGAGGGCAGATACGCAGTATTTT
TRBV30,.,TRBJ1-4,.,CAWTRQPEEKLFF,TGTGCCTGGACACGACAGCCGGAGGAAAAACTGTTTTTT
TRBV5-6,.,TRBJ1-1,.,CASSLSIRGWNTEAFF,TGTGCCAGCAGCTTAAGTATCCGGGGTTGGAACACTGAAGCTTTCTTT
TRBV19,TRBD1,TRBJ2-1,.,CASMGQGAFYNEQFF,TGTGCCAGTATGGGACAGGGGGCTTTCTACAATGAGCAGTTCTTC
TRBV6-6,TRBD1,TRBJ1-1,.,CASSRDSFSSGNTEAFF,TGTGCCAGCAGTCGGGACAGCTTCTCAAGTGGCAACACTGAAGCTTTCTTT
TRBV5-1,.,TRBJ1-3,once,CASSLAQAGNTIYF,TGCGCCAGCAGCTTGGCCCAGGCTGGAAACACCATATATTTT
TRBV18,.,TRBJ2-3,.,CASSPREGTDTQYF,TGTGCCAGCTCACCACGCGAAGGCACAGATACGCAGTATTTT
TRBV19,.,TRBJ1-5,.,CASTWGGLGQPQHF,TGTGCCAGTACCTGGGGGGGGCTCGGGCAGCCCCAGCATTTT
TRBV7-6,.,TRBJ2-7,.,CASSILSGEQYF,TGTGCCAGCAGCATACTGTCGGGCGAGCAGTACTTC
TRBV2,.,TRBJ1-5,.,CASSEPRNQPQHF,TGTGCCAGCAGTGAACCTAGAAATCAGCCCCAGCATTTT
TRBV28,TRBD1,TRBJ1-1,few,CASSLTGGFEGTEAFF,TGTGCCAGCAGTCTGACAGGGGGCTTTGAGGGGACTGAAGCTTTCTTT
TRBV5-1,.,TRBJ1-5,.,CASSPGNYNQPQHF,TGCGCCAGCAGCCCCGGGAATTACAATCAGCCCCAGCATTTT
TRBV6-2/TRBV6-3,.,TRBJ2-1,.,CASSRSTDEQFF,TGTGCCAGCAGTCGGTCGACAGATGAGCAGTTCTTC
TRBV14,TRBD2,TRBJ2-7,.,CASSQVAGVYEQYF,TGTGCCAGCAGCCAAGTGGCGGGAGTATACGAGCAGTACTTC
TRBV19,.,TRBJ1-1,once,CASSISWNTEAFF,TGTGCCAGTAGTATCTCCTGGAACACTGAAGCTTTCTTT
TRBV5-1,.,TRBJ2-3,.,CASSLETVTDTQYF,TGCGCCAGCAGCTTGGAGACTGTGACAGATACGCAGTATTTT
TRBV5-5,.,TRBJ1-1,.,CASSQTDRPENTEAFF,TGTGCCAGCAGCCAAACCGACAGGCCGGAGAACACTGAAGCTTTCTTT
TRBV5-1,TRBD2,TRBJ2-1,.,CASGGERGYNEQFF,TGCGCCAGCGGGGGCGAGCGGGGGTACAATGAGCAGTTCTTC
TRBV10-3,.,TRBJ1-5,once,CAISEYDTVTNQPQHF,TGTGCCATCAGTGAGTATGACACCGTGACAAATCAGCCCCAGCATTTT
TRBV19,.,TRBJ1-4,.,CASSWGLTNEKLFF,TGTGCCAGTAGTTGGGGGCTAACTAATGAAAAACTGTTTTTT
TRBV5-4,TRBD1,TRBJ1-5,.,CASRFDRDNQPQHF,TGTGCCAGCAGATTCGACAGGGACAATCAGCCCCAGCATTTT
TRBV11-2,.,TRBJ2-2,.,CASSLVGVANTGELFF,TGTGCCAGCAGCTTAGTCGGGGTCGCGAACACCGGGGAGCTGTTTTTT
TRBV7-9,.,TRBJ2-2,.,CASSLDRRRNTGELFF,TGTGCCAGCAGCTTAGATAGGCGGAGGAACACCGGGGAGCTGTTTTTT
TRBV14,TRBD1,TRBJ1-4,.,CASSAGTGLIWGEKLFF,TGTGCCAGCAGCGCCGGGACAGGGTTAATCTGGGGTGAAAAACTGTTTTTT
TRBV6-5,TRBD2,TRBJ2-7,.,CASSLAGLNYEQYF,TGTGCCAGTAGTTTAGCGGGACTAAACTACGAGCAGTACTTC
TRBV5-6,.,TRBJ1-1,.,CASSFYTGLNTEAFF,TGTGCCAGCAGCTTCTACACAGGGCTGAACACTGAAGCTTTCTTT
TRBV15,TRBD1,TRBJ1-5,.,CATSILDRDNTNQPQHF,TGTGCCACCAGCATACTGGACAGGGACAATACCAATCAGCCCCAGCATTTT
TRBV25-1,.,TRBJ1-1,.,CASSPGHRFTEAFF,TGTGCCAGCAGCCCGGGACACCGTTTCACTGAAGCTTTCTTT
TRBV4-2,TRBD2,TRBJ2-7,.,CASSRLTSGRPEQYF,TGTGCCAGCAGCCGATTGACTAGCGGGAGACCGGAGCAGTACTTC
TRBV6-1,TRBD1,TRBJ2-7,.,CASSEALWGQTYEQYF,TGTGCCAGCAGTGAAGCGCTCTGGGGACAGACCTACGAGCAGTACTTC
TRBV6-5,TRBD1,TRBJ2-5,.,CASSRDRAQETQYF,TGTGCCAGCAGTCGGGACAGGGCGCAAGAGACCCAGTACTTC
TRBV10-1,.,TRBJ1-1,.,CASSVEKNTEAFF,TGCGCCAGCAGTGTTGAGAAGAACACTGAAGCTTTCTTT
TRBV3-1/TRBV3-2,.,TRBJ1-2,.,CASSQASGHLYGYTF,TGTGCCAGCAGCCAAGCCTCGGGACACCTCTATGGCTACACCTTC
TRBV30,TRBD1,TRBJ1-4,.,CAWSLPGQGLGEKLFF,TGTGCCTGGAGTTTACCGGGACAGGGGCTCGGTGAAAAACTGTTTTTT
TRBV7-2,TRBD2,TRBJ2-2,.,CASSLVGLARELFF,TGTGCCAGCAGCTTAGTGGGACTAGCGAGGGAGCTGTTTTTT
TRBV19,TRBD2,TRBJ2-3,.,CASSIPWTSGTDTQYF,TGTGCCAGTAGTATCCCCTGGACTAGCGGCACAGATACGCAGTATTTT